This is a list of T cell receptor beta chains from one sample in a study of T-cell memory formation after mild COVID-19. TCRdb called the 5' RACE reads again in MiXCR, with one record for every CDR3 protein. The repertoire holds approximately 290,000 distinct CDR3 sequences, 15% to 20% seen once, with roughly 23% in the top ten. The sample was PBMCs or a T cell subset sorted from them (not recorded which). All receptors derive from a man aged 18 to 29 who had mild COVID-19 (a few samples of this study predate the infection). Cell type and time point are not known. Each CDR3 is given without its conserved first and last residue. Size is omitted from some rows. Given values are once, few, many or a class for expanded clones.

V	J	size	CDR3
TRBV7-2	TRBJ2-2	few	ASSPTSGGANTGTELF
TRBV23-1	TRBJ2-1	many	ASSQSRRGQGSNNEQF
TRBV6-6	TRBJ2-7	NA	ASSWAVPEQY
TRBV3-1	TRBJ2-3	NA	ASSQVETSGGTDTQY
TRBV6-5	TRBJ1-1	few	ASSNKGRTEAF
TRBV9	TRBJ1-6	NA	ASSARQPGLSPLH
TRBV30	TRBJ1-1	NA	AWSFTGGPEAF
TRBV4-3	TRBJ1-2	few	ASSQELRWWGYT
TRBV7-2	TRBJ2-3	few	ASSKITDTQY
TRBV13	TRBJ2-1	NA	ASSRLAAGEYNEQF
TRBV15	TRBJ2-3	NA	ATSTDGTSTDTQY
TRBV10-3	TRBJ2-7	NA	AISESRTEYEQY
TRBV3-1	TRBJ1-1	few	ASSQDPARGAFYTEAF
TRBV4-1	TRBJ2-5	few	ASSQHGPGDLQETQY
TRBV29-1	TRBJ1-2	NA	SVDPPQRPYGYT
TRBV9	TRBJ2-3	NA	ASSVMGTEPDTQY
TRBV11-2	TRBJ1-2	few	ASSPYLPGGGYGYT
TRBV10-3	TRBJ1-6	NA	ASRDGYNSPLH
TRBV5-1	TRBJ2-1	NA	ASSLASGVHNEQF
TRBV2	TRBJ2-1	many	ASRPGGNEQF
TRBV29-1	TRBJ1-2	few	SATLGGRNYGYT
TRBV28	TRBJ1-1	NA	ASSQQGPLVAF
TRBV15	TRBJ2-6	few	ATGQGGSFSGANVLT
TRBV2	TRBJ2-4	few	ASAGVGAKNIQY
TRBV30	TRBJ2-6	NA	AWHRGRTSSGANVLT
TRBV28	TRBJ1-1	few	ASSTTTGGTEAF
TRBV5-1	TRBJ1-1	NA	ANSYGNTEAF
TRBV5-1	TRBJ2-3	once	ASSEGDRRLAPDLRTDTQY
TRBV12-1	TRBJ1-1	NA	ASICTEAF
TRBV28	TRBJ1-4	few	ASSFYSRLEKLF
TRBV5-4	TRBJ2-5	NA	ASSLGITRRQETQY
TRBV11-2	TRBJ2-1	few	ASSWTGNEQF
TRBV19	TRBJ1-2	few	ASSSDTYGYT
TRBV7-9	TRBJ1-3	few	ASTAGGNTIY
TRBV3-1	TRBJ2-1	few	ASSLYPLSGLYNEQF
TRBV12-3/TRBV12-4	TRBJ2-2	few	ASRLRGVYTGELF
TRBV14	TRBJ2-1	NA	ASSQEQESNEQF
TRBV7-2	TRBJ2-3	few	ASRRSGGTDTQY
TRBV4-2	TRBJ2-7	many	ASSQAGVGYEQY
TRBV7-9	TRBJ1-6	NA	ASSSESAWSPLH
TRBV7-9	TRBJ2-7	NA	ASSIGRAYEQY
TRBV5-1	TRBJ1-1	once	ASTDRGTLNTEAF
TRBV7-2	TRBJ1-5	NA	ASSFGGSDIQH
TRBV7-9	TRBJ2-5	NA	ASSPGGGLYQETQY
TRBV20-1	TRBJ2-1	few	SARGNRGPPQSYNEQF
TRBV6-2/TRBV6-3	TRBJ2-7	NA	ASSYHRGYEQY
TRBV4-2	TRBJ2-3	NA	ASSRNRPGGITDTQY
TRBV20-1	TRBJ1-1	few	SARTLDTTNTEAF
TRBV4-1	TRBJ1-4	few	ASSQDLGLGGKLF
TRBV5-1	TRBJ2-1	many	ASSLQGSSYNEQF